A selection of T cell receptor beta chains follows, all from one sample in a study of shared clonotypes between healthy human individuals. Using immunoSEQ multiplex PCR, the repertoire was profiled, and TCRdb retains in-frame clones only, with some absent. Altogether 550,000 to 650,000 clones are present, about 96% being singletons, with the ten largest covering about 0.11%. Sequenced sample: naive CD8+ T cells sorted from blood. These receptors were collected from a woman in her twenties or thirties in good health. Each CDR3 is given with its conserved first and last residue. The order of the fields is V gene, J gene, CDR3 protein.

v_gene: TRBV7-9
j_gene: TRBJ2-7
CDR3aa: CASSYGQGRFYEQYF

v_gene: TRBV4-1
j_gene: TRBJ2-3
CDR3aa: CASSPSTLTDTQYF

v_gene: TRBV15
j_gene: TRBJ2-5
CDR3aa: CATSRGLAGETQYF

v_gene: TRBV19
j_gene: -
CDR3aa: CASSPSGGYEQYF

v_gene: TRBV4-1
j_gene: TRBJ2-5
CDR3aa: CASSPDRDGETQYF

v_gene: TRBV5-6
j_gene: TRBJ2-1
CDR3aa: CASSPPLKGTSGFNEQFF

v_gene: TRBV6-1
j_gene: TRBJ1-5
CDR3aa: CASSYQPQHF

v_gene: TRBV11-2
j_gene: TRBJ2-3
CDR3aa: CASSLEAGVSDTQYF

v_gene: TRBV5-6
j_gene: -
CDR3aa: CASSSLAVSYEQYF

v_gene: TRBV19
j_gene: TRBJ2-7
CDR3aa: CASSPLDRAGNEQYF

v_gene: TRBV29-1
j_gene: TRBJ2-1
CDR3aa: CSAWMRLDEQFF

v_gene: TRBV30
j_gene: TRBJ2-5
CDR3aa: CAWSAGGLQETQYF

v_gene: TRBV4-1
j_gene: TRBJ2-1
CDR3aa: CASSARDRGNEQFF

v_gene: TRBV28
j_gene: TRBJ1-3
CDR3aa: CASSSRTGAFSGNTIYF

v_gene: TRBV5-6
j_gene: TRBJ2-1
CDR3aa: CASSPERVYNEQFF

v_gene: TRBV27
j_gene: TRBJ2-1
CDR3aa: CASSLFSYNEQFF

v_gene: TRBV7-9
j_gene: TRBJ2-7
CDR3aa: CASTHTGGAGSYEQYF

v_gene: TRBV28
j_gene: TRBJ2-7
CDR3aa: CASSWFSPWGDTYEQYF

v_gene: TRBV4-1
j_gene: TRBJ2-5
CDR3aa: CASSQNIQGQETQYF

v_gene: TRBV5-6
j_gene: TRBJ1-1
CDR3aa: CASSPQAQGGVEAFF

v_gene: TRBV27
j_gene: TRBJ1-3
CDR3aa: CASSFVGGGNTIYF

v_gene: TRBV10-1
j_gene: TRBJ2-3
CDR3aa: CASSLGTSATDTQYF

v_gene: TRBV5-6
j_gene: TRBJ2-5
CDR3aa: CASSSRDRGLQETQYF

v_gene: TRBV28
j_gene: TRBJ2-3
CDR3aa: CASGAPGLGPDTQYF

v_gene: TRBV2
j_gene: TRBJ1-1
CDR3aa: CASSVSMNTEAFF

v_gene: TRBV6-1
j_gene: TRBJ2-1
CDR3aa: CASSEYASGEYNEQFF

v_gene: TRBV12-5
j_gene: TRBJ2-2
CDR3aa: CASGRDIAGELFF

v_gene: TRBV28
j_gene: TRBJ2-2
CDR3aa: CASSPFGGLRELFF

v_gene: TRBV28
j_gene: TRBJ2-2
CDR3aa: CASSSPPGGSTGELFF